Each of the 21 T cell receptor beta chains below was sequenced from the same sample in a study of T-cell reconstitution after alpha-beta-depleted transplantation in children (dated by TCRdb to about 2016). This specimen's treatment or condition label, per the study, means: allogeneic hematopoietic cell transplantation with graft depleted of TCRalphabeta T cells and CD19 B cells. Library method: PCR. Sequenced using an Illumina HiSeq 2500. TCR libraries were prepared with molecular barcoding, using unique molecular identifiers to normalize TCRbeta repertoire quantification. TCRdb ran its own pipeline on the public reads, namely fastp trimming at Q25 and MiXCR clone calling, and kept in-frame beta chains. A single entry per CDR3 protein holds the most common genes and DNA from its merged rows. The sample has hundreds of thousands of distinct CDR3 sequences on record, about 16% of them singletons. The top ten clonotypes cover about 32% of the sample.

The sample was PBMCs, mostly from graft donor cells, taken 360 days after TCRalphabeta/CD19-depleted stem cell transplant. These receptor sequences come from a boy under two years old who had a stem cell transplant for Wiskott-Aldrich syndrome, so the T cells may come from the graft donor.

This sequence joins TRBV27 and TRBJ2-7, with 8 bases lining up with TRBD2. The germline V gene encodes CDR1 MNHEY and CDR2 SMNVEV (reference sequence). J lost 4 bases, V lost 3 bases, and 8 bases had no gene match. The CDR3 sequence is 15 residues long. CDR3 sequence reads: CASSLSWTSRYEQYF. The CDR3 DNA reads TGTGCCAGCAGTTTGAGCTGGACTAGCAGGTACGAGCAGTACTTC.

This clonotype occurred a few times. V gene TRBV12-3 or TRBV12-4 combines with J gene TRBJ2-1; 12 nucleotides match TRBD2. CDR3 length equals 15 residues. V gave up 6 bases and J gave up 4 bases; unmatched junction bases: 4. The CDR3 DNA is TGTGCCAGCAGCTACGGACTAGCGGGGTACAATGAGCAGTTCTTC. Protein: CASSYGLAGYNEQFF.

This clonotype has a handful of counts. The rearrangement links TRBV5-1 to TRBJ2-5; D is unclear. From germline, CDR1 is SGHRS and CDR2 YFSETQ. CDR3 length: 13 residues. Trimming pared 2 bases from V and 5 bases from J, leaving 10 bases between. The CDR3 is CASSFSGTETQYF. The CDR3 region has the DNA TGCGCCAGCAGCTTTTCAGGAACCGAGACCCAGTACTTC. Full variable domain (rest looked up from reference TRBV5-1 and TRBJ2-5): KAGVTQTPRYLIKTRGQQVTLSCSPISGHRSVSWYQQTPGQGLQFLFEYFSETQRNKGNFPGRFSGRQFSNSRSEMNVSTLELGDSALYLCASSFSGTETQYFGPGTRLLVL.

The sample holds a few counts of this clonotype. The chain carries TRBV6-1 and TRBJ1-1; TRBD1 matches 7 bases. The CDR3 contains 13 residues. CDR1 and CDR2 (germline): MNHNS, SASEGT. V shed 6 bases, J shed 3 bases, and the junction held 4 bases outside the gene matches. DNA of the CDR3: TGTGCCAGCAGGACCAGGGGGTACACTGAAGCTTTCTTT. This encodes CASRTRGYTEAFF.

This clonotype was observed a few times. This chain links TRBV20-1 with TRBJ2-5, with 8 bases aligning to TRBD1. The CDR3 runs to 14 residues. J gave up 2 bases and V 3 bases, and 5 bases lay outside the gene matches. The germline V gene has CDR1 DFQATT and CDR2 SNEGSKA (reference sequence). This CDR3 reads CSARVTGGQETQYF. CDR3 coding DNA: TGCAGTGCTAGGGTAACAGGGGGTCAAGAGACCCAGTACTTC.

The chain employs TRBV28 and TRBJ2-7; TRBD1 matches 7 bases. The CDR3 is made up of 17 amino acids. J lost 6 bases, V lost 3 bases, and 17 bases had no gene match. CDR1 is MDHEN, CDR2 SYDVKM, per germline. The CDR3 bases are TGTGCCAGCAGTTTTTGGCCCCCAAAAACAGGGGCGGGCGAGCAGTACTTC. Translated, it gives CASSFWPPKTGAGEQYF.

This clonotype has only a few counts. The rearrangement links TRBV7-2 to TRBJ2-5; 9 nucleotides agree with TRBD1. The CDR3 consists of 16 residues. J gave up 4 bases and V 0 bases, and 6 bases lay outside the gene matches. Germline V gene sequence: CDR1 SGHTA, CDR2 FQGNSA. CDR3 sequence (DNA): TGTGCCAGCAGCTTAGCGAAACAGGGGGCAGGAGAGACCCAGTACTTC. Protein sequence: CASSLAKQGAGETQYF.

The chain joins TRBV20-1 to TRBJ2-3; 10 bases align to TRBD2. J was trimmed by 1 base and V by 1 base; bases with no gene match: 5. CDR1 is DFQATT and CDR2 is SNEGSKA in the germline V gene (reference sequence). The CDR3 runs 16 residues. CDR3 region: CSARGLSGGGTDTQYF. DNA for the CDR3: TGCAGTGCTAGAGGCCTCAGCGGGGGGGGCACAGATACGCAGTATTTT.

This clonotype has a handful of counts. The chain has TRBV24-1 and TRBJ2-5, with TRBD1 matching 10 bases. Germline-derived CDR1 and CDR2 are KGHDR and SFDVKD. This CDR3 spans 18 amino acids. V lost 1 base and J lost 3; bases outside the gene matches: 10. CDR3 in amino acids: CATSDLGGQGSGKETQYF. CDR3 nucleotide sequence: TGTGCCACCAGTGATTTAGGGGGACAGGGGAGTGGAAAAGAGACCCAGTACTTC.

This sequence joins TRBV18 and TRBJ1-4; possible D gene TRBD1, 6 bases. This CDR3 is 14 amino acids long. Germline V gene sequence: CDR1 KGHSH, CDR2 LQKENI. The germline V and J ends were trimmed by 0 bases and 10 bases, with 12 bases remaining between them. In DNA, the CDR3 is TGTGCCAGCTCACCACCGAGCGGCAGGGGAAAACTGTTTTTT. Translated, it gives CASSPPSGRGKLFF.

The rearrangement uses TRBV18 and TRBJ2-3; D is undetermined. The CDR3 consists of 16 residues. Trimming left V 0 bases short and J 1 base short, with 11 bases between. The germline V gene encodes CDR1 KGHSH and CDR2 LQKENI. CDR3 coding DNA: TGTGCCAGCTCACCACCGTCGGTAGACCGCACAGATACGCAGTATTTT. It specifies CASSPPSVDRTDTQYF.

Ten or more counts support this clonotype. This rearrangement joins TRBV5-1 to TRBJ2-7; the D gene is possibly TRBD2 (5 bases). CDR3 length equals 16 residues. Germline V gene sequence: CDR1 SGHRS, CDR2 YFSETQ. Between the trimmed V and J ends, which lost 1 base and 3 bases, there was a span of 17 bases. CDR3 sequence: CASSLPHSGDHYEQYF. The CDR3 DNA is TGCGCCAGCAGCTTGCCCCACAGCGGAGACCACTACGAGCAGTACTTC.

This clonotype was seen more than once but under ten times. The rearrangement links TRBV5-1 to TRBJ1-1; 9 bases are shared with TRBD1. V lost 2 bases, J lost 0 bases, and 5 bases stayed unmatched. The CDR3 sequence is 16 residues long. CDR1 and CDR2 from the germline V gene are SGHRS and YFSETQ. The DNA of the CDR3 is TGCGCCAGCAGCTTTGTTGGGACAGGGATGAACACTGAAGCTTTCTTT. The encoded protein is CASSFVGTGMNTEAFF.

The CDR3 nucleotides read TGTGCCAGCCATCGTGCTCCTCCTGCGGGACGAGGTGGTGAGCAGTTCTTC. Amino acids: CASHRAPPAGRGGEQFF. V and J are TRBV6-5 and TRBJ2-1; tentatively, D is TRBD2 (6 bases). With 8 bases removed from V and 9 bases from J, the gap between germline ends came to 29 bases. Germline CDR1 MNHEY, CDR2 SVGAGI. The CDR3 sequence is 17 residues long.

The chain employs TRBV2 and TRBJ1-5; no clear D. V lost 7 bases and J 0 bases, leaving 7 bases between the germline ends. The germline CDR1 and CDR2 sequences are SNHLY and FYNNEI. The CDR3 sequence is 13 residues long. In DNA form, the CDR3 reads TGTGCCAGCACAAGTTATAGCAATCAGCCCCAGCATTTT. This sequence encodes CASTSYSNQPQHF.

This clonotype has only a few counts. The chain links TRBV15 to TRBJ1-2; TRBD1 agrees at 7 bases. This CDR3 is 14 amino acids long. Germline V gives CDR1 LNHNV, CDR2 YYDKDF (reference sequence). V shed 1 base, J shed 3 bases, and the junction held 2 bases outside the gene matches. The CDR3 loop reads CATSRGTGHYGYTF. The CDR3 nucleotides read TGTGCCACCAGCAGAGGGACAGGCCACTATGGCTACACCTTC. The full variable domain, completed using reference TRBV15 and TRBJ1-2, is DAMVIQNPRYQVTQFGKPVTLSCSQTLNHNVMYWYQQKSSQAPKLLFHYYDKDFNNEADTPDNFQSRRPNTSFCFLDIRSPGLGDTAMYLCATSRGTGHYGYTFGSGTRLTVV.

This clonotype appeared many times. The CDR3 here is CATSDTGSRNTIYF. The CDR3 DNA sequence: TGTGCCACCAGTGACACCGGGAGCAGAAACACCATATATTTT. The chain couples TRBV24-1 to TRBJ1-3; D uncertain. Trimming cost V 4 bases and J 5 bases, with 11 bases left between them. Germline V gene data show CDR1 as KGHDR and CDR2 as SFDVKD. The CDR3 consists of 14 residues.

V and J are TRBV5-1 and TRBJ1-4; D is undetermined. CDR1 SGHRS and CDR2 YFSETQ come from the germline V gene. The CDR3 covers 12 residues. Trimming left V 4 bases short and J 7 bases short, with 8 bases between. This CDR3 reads CASSPDGEKLFF. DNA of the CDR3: TGCGCCAGCAGCCCGGACGGTGAAAAACTGTTTTTT.

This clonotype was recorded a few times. The DNA of the CDR3 is TGTGCCAGCAGTAACAGGGGTTACGAGCAGTACTTC. This codes for CASSNRGYEQYF. The chain links TRBV25-1 to TRBJ2-7, with 7 bases that match TRBD1. This CDR3 is 12 amino acids long. From germline, CDR1 is MGHDK and CDR2 SYGVNS. V shed 5 bases and J 4 bases; nucleotides not matched to a gene: 2.

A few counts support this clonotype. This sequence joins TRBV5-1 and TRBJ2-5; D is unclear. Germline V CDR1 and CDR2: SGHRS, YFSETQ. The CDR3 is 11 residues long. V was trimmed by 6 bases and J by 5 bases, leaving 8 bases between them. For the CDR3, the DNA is TGCGCCAGCACGGAAACGGAGACCCAGTACTTC. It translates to CASTETETQYF.

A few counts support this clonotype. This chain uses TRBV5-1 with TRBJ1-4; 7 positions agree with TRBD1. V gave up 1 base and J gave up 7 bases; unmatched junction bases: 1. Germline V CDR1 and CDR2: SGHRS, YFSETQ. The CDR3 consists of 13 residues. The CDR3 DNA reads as TGCGCCAGCAGCTTGACAGGGGTTGAAAAACTGTTTTTT. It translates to CASSLTGVEKLFF.